These 10 T cell receptor beta chains came from one sample sequenced in a study of CD8+CD57+ T cells in acquired aplastic anemia. Patients picked for sequencing had shown CD8+CD57+ cell expansion detected by flow cytometry. The use of genomic DNA as template underpinned the TCR beta VDJ and CDR3 profiling. TCRdb reprocessed the reads with MiXCR, giving one entry per CDR3 protein. Among more than 150,000 distinct CDR3 sequences listed, roughly half were seen once. Material: sorted CD4+, CD8+, or CD8+CD57+ T cells (not recorded which) from PBMCs. The receptors shown here come from a human donor with aplastic anemia.

The chain uses TRBV29-1 and TRBJ2-1, with D hard to call. The CDR3 is 11 residues long. Germline assignment: CDR1 SQVTM and CDR2 ANQGSEA. With 8 bases removed from V and 6 bases from J, the gap between germline ends came to 11 bases. This CDR3 is CSIKYRNEQFF. DNA for the CDR3: TGCAGCATCAAATACCGCAATGAGCAGTTCTTC.

This clonotype was detected ten times or more. This chain connects TRBV10-3 to TRBJ2-7; D remains unclear. The CDR3 runs to 11 residues. V was clipped by 6 bases and J by 5 bases, with 8 bases between them. Germline CDR1 and CDR2: ENHRY and SYGVKD. CDR3 DNA: TGTGCCATCAGCTTTAGGGACGAGCAGTACTTC. Encoded protein: CAISFRDEQYF.

This rearrangement joins TRBV29-1 to TRBJ1-4; TRBD1 agrees at 8 bases. Germline V gene sequence: CDR1 SQVTM, CDR2 ANQGSEA. The CDR3 is made up of 13 amino acids. Germline trimming cut 5 bases from V and 7 bases from J; bases unmatched to any gene: 6. DNA for the CDR3: TGCAGCGTTCGGACAGGGACGACTGAAAAACTGTTTTTT. Its translation is CSVRTGTTEKLFF.

In this sample, this clonotype turned up many times. The chain is built from TRBV19 and TRBJ1-6; TRBD1 might be the D (5 bases). The CDR3 loop spans 15 amino acids. Germline V CDR1 and CDR2: LNHDA, SQIVND (reference sequence). The V and J ends lost 5 bases and 5 bases respectively, with 13 bases between them. CDR3 loop: CASSHRDANNSPLHF. The DNA of the CDR3 is TGTGCCAGTAGTCACCGGGACGCAAATAATTCACCCCTCCACTTT.

The chain uses TRBV20-1 and TRBJ2-5, with unresolved D. CDR1 DFQATT and CDR2 SNEGSKA come from the germline V gene (reference sequence). The CDR3 is 11 amino acids. Trimming removed 2 bases from V and 5 bases from J, with 6 bases in between. CDR3 in amino acids: CSARNTETQYF. Here the CDR3 DNA reads TGCAGTGCTAGAAACACTGAGACCCAGTACTTC.

This clonotype was detected once. At one of its ends the junction is not consistent with the germline gene, which may arise from a read error. The V gene is TRBV2, the J gene TRBJ2-7; 9 bases agree with TRBD2. The length of the CDR3 is 14 residues. Germline values: CDR1 SNHLY, CDR2 FYNNEI. CDR3 DNA sequence: TGCGCCAGCAGTCTTAGCGGGGGCGGCTACGAGCAGTACTTC. Translated, it gives CASSLSGGGYEQYF.

The chain links TRBV15 to TRBJ1-2; weak D call: TRBD1 (5 bases). The CDR3 spans 15 residues. CDR1 LNHNV and CDR2 YYDKDF come from the germline V gene (reference sequence). Trimming removed 4 bases from V and 3 bases from J, with 15 bases in between. CDR3 nucleotide sequence: TGTGCCACCAGCACCAACCTGGGGGTGGACTATGGCTACACCTTC. It encodes CATSTNLGVDYGYTF.

V is TRBV11-1 and J is TRBJ2-1; 11 nucleotides match TRBD2. J was trimmed by 4 bases and V by 2 bases; bases with no gene match: 10. Germline CDR1 and CDR2: SGHAT and FQDESV (reference sequence). This CDR3 region has 18 residues. CDR3 in DNA: TGTGCCAGCAGCTTACAGGGACTTAGCGGGAGGGCTTACAATGAGCAGTTCTTC. It is translated as CASSLQGLSGRAYNEQFF. Full variable domain (missing parts from reference TRBV11-1 and TRBJ2-1): EAEVAQSPRYKITEKSQAVAFWCDPISGHATLYWYRQILGQGPELLVQFQDESVVDDSQLPKDRFSAERLKGVDSTLKIQPAELGDSAMYLCASSLQGLSGRAYNEQFFGPGTRLTVL.

The CDR3 sequence is CASSFLAGAYEQYF. The DNA for the CDR3 is TGTGCCAGCAGTTTTCTAGCGGGAGCTTACGAGCAGTACTTC. The genes are TRBV6-5 and TRBJ2-7; 10 bases map to TRBD2. The CDR3 is 14 residues long. The germline gives CDR1 MNHEY, CDR2 SVGAGI. Trimming removed 4 bases from V and 4 bases from J; junction bases left unmatched: 4.

This clonotype was recorded many times. The V call is TRBV11-1, the J call TRBJ1-1; TRBD1 is a possible D gene (5 bases). Trimming removed 2 bases from V and 4 bases from J, with 11 bases in between. CDR1 is SGHAT and CDR2 is FQDESV in the germline V gene (reference sequence). The CDR3 loop spans 14 amino acids. The CDR3 DNA reads as TGTGCCAGCAGCTTAAGGCAGGGACTCACTGAAGCTTTCTTT. This encodes CASSLRQGLTEAFF.